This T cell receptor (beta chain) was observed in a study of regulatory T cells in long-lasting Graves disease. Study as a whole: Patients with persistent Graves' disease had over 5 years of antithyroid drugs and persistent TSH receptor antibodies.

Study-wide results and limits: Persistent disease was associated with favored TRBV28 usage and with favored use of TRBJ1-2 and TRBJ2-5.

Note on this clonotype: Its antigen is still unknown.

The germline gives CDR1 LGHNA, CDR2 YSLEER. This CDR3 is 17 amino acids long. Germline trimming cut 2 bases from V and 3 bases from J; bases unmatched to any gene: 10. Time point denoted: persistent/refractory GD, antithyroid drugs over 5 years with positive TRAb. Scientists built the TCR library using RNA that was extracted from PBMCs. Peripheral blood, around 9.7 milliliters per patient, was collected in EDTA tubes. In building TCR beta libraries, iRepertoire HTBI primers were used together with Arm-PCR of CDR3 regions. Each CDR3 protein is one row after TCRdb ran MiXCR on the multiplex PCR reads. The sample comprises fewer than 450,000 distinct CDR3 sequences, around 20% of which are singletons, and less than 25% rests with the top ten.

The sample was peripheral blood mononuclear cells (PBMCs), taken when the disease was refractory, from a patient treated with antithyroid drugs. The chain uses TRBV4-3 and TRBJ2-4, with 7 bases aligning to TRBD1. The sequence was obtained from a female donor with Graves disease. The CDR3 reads CASSQSRQGSYKNIQYF. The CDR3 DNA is TGCGCCAGCAGCCAAAGTAGACAGGGTTCGTACAAAAACATTCAGTACTTC.